A single sample gave rise to the 15 T cell receptor beta chains below, sequenced in a study of cytomegalovirus exposure and HLA in healthy donors. PCR used 60 Vbeta primers and 13 Jbeta primers. Profiling relied on immunoSEQ multiplex PCR, and the TCRdb table lists in-frame clones only, not all of them. Among about 200,000 clones listed, more than 75% were seen once. The sequencing sample was made of PBMCs. These receptors were taken from a woman aged 50 to 65 in good health and CMV-seronegative.

This chain joins TRBV6-5 and TRBJ2-1; 7 positions match TRBD1. CDR1 and CDR2 from the germline V gene are MNHEY and SVGAGI. The CDR3 has 15 residues. Trimming cost V 6 bases and J 0 bases; bases outside gene matches: 5. For the CDR3, the DNA is TGTGCCAGCAGGCCGGGACAGCACTCCTACAATGAGCAGTTCTTC. Translated, it gives CASRPGQHSYNEQFF.

V and J are TRBV5-1 and TRBJ1-1; TRBD1 is a possible D gene (6 bases). The germline V gene encodes CDR1 SGHRS and CDR2 YFSETQ. This CDR3 region has 15 residues. V was trimmed by 5 bases and J by 1 base, leaving 15 bases between them. Here the CDR3 reads CASRDPGAGNTEAFF. The CDR3 DNA reads TGCGCCAGCAGGGACCCAGGGGCCGGGAACACTGAAGCTTTCTTT.

The table lists this clone with a count of one. The CDR3: CASSLSAERILYNEQFF. Here the CDR3 DNA reads TGTGCCAGCAGCTTGAGCGCGGAGCGAATCCTGTACAATGAGCAGTTCTTC. V is TRBV13 and J is TRBJ2-1, with D unresolved. The CDR3 has 17 residues. Germline CDR1 reads PRHDT; CDR2 reads FYEKMQ (reference sequence). V lost 3 bases and J lost 4, with 19 bases in between.

V is TRBV7-9 and J is TRBJ2-3; TRBD2 is a possible D gene (6 bases). Trimming shortened V by 4 bases and J by 4 bases, and 15 bases separated the two germline ends. This CDR3 comprises 15 residues. The germline CDR1 and CDR2 sequences are SEHNR and FQNEAQ (reference sequence). CDR3 region: CASSSDYQEADTQYF. CDR3 in DNA: TGTGCCAGCAGCTCGGACTACCAGGAGGCAGATACGCAGTATTTT.

The chain couples TRBV6-1 to TRBJ1-3; D might be TRBD1 (6 bases). The CDR3 is 15 residues long. Between the trimmed V and J ends, which lost 5 bases and 3 bases, there was a span of 14 bases. Germline CDR1 and CDR2: MNHNS and SASEGT. This CDR3 is CASSPRTDSGNTIYF. CDR3 DNA: TGTGCCAGCAGTCCAAGGACAGACAGTGGAAACACCATATATTTT.

This clone was recorded only once. The chain recombines TRBV5-1 with TRBJ2-1; D gene unclear. This CDR3 comprises 12 residues. V gave up 0 bases and J gave up 8 bases, with 6 bases separating them. From germline, CDR1 is SGHRS and CDR2 YFSETQ. Written as DNA, the CDR3 is TGCGCCAGCAGCTTGGTTCTCGATGAGCAGTTCTTC. This codes for CASSLVLDEQFF.

This clone was seen a single time. This sequence joins TRBV5-4 and TRBJ2-5, with D perhaps matching TRBD2 (7 bases). V lost 4 bases, J lost 3 bases, and 19 bases lay in between. The CDR3 loop spans 16 amino acids. CDR1 and CDR2 from the germline V gene are SGHNT and YYREEE (reference sequence). DNA of the CDR3: TGTGCCAGCAGCCAAGGTGGCCGGGGGGCCGAAGAGACCCAGTACTTC. It codes for CASSQGGRGAEETQYF.

V gene TRBV21-1 combines with J gene TRBJ1-1. TRBV21-1 corresponds to a pseudogene. The CDR3 contains 19 residues. The CDR3 nucleotides are TGTGCCAGCAGCAAAGGGAGAGAGGAATCCGCCAACGGGAACACTGAAGCTTTCTTT. The encoded protein is CASSKGREESANGNTEAFF.

The CDR3 spells CASSSGQGLNSPLHF. The CDR3 region has the DNA TGTGCCAGCAGCTCCGGACAGGGATTGAATTCACCCCTCCACTTT. V usage is TRBV14 and J usage is TRBJ1-6; 8 positions match TRBD1. Trimming at V came to 5 bases and at J to 7 bases, leaving 7 bases not matched to a gene. This CDR3 spans 15 amino acids. CDR1 and CDR2 from the germline V gene are SGHDN and FVKESK.

V is TRBV7-9 and J is TRBJ1-6; 7 positions agree with TRBD1. V gave up 2 bases and J gave up 6 bases; unmatched junction bases: 7. Germline V gene sequence: CDR1 SEHNR, CDR2 FQNEAQ (reference sequence). The CDR3 is 16 amino acids. DNA for the CDR3: TGTGCCAGCAGCTTATGGACAGGCCCCAGTAATTCACCCCTCCACTTT. Translation gives CASSLWTGPSNSPLHF.

V is TRBV15 and J is TRBJ2-7; 9 bases align to TRBD1. Per the germline V gene, CDR1 is LNHNV and CDR2 is YYDKDF (reference sequence). CDR3 length equals 14 residues. The J segment lost 7 bases and the V segment lost 2 bases, leaving 6 bases of the junction unmatched. The CDR3 sequence: CATSRHRGLEEQYF. Written as DNA, the CDR3 is TGTGCCACCAGCAGACACAGGGGGCTCGAGGAGCAGTACTTC.

This chain connects TRBV28 to TRBJ2-1, with a possible D match to TRBD1 (6 bases). Trimming stripped 6 bases from V and 9 bases from J, with 24 bases between. The CDR3 has 16 amino acids. Per the germline V gene, CDR1 is MDHEN and CDR2 is SYDVKM. The CDR3 loop is CASSTRWGTRGGEQFF. As DNA, the CDR3 is TGTGCCAGCAGCACCCGGTGGGGGACACGGGGTGGTGAGCAGTTCTTC.

The chain carries TRBV7-3 and TRBJ2-2; D not certain. From germline, CDR1 is SGHTA and CDR2 FQGTGA. The CDR3 sequence is 12 residues long. Trimming removed 4 bases at V and 2 bases at J, with 2 bases between. Here the CDR3 reads CASSSNTGELFF. DNA for the CDR3: TGTGCCAGCAGCTCAAACACCGGGGAGCTGTTTTTT.

V is TRBV5-1 and J is TRBJ2-7, with D possibly being TRBD1 (6 bases). Between the trimmed V and J ends, which lost 7 bases and 2 bases, there was a span of 13 bases. Germline V gene lookup returns CDR1 SGHRS and CDR2 YFSETQ. This CDR3 contains 13 residues. CDR3 region: CASRDNEPYEQYF. The DNA for the CDR3 is TGCGCCAGCCGGGACAACGAACCCTACGAGCAGTACTTC. Based on the CDR3 plus reference TRBV5-1 and TRBJ2-7, the full variable domain is KAGVTQTPRYLIKTRGQQVTLSCSPISGHRSVSWYQQTPGQGLQFLFEYFSETQRNKGNFPGRFSGRQFSNSRSEMNVSTLELGDSALYLCASRDNEPYEQYFGPGTRLTVT.

The chain is built from TRBV2 and TRBJ1-1, with 8 bases lining up with TRBD1. Germline V gene sequence: CDR1 SNHLY, CDR2 FYNNEI. V gave up 8 bases and J gave up 0 bases; unmatched junction bases: 5. The CDR3 runs to 14 residues. In DNA, the CDR3 is TGTGCCAGCGGCTACAGGGGGTTGAACACTGAAGCTTTCTTT. Its translation: CASGYRGLNTEAFF.